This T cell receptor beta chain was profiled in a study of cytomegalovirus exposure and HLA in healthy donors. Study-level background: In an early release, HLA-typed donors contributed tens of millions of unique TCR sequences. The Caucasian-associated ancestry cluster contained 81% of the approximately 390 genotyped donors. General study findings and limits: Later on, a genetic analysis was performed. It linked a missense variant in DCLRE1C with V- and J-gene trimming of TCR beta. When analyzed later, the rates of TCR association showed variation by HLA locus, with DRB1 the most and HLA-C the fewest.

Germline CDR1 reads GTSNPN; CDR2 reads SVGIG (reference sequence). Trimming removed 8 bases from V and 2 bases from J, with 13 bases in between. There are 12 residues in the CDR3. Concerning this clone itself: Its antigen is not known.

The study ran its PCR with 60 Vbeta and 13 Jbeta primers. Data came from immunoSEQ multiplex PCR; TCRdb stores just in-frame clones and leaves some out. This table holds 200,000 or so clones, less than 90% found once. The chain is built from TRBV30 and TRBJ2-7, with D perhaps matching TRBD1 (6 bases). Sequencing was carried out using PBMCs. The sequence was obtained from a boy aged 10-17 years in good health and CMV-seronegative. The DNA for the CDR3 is TGTGCCCAGGGGACGACTACCTACGAGCAGTACTTC. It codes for CAQGTTTYEQYF.